This TCR beta chain was sequenced for a study of CXCR3-negative and CXCR3-positive naive CD8 T cells. Study results and caveats: CXCR3-positive naive cells had more hydrophobic TRB CDR3s than CXCR3-negative naive cells. Naive subsets were similarly diverse, while memory CD8+ repertoires were much less diverse.

With regard to this clonotype: The antigen remains undetermined.

This CDR3 comprises 14 residues. Per the germline V gene, CDR1 is LNHDA and CDR2 is SQIVND (reference sequence). UMI-tagged TRB cDNA libraries were built via 5' RACE. TCRdb reprocessed the 5' RACE reads, keeping one entry per CDR3 protein, no DNA. This sample's table reports 90,000 to 100,000 distinct CDR3 sequences. The sequenced sample was naive CXCR3+ CD8+ T cells from blood. Subset denoted: CD45RO-CCR7+CD27+CD95- naive CD8+ T cells expressing CXCR3 (TNR3+). The chain recombines TRBV19 with TRBJ2-1; lacking DNA, the TRBD1 call made by TCRdb goes unchecked. This receptor was taken from a human donor in good health. Some clones in this sample may be carry-over from other donors' samples. The CDR3 sequence: CASSFISGDNEQFF.